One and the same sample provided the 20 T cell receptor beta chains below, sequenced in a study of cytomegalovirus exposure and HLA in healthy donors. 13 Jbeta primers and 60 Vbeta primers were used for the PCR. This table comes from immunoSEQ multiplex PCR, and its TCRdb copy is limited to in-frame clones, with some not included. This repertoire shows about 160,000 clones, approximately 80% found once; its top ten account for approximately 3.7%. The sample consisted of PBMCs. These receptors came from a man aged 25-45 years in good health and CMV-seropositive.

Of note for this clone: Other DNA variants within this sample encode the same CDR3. CDR3 in amino acids: CASSLGTGEGYTF. DNA of the CDR3: TGCGCCAGCAGCCTCGGGACAGGAGAAGGCTACACCTTC. The chain uses TRBV5-1 and TRBJ1-2; 8 bases line up with TRBD1. V shed 4 bases and J 8 bases; nucleotides not matched to a gene: 7. The germline CDR1 and CDR2 sequences are SGHRS and YFSETQ. The CDR3 length is 13 residues.

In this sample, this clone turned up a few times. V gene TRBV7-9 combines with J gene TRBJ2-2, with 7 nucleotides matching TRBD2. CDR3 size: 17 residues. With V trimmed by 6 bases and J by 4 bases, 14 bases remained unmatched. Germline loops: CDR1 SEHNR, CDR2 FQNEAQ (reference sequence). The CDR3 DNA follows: TGTGCCAGCAGTACACGCGGGGGTAGGGCGGTCACCGGGGAGCTGTTTTTT. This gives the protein CASSTRGGRAVTGELFF.

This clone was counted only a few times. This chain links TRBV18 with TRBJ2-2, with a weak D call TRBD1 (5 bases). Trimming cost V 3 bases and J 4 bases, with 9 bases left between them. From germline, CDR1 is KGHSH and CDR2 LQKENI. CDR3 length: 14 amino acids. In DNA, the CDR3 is TGTGCCAGCTCACCGGTCCAGGGCACCGGGGAGCTGTTTTTT. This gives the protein CASSPVQGTGELFF.

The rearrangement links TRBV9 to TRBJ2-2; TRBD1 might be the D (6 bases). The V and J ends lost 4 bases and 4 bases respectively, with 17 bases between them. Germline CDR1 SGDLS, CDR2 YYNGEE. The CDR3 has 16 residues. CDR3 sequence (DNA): TGTGCCAGCAGCCCTCCATATTCGACAGGCACCGGGGAGCTGTTTTTT. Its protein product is CASSPPYSTGTGELFF.

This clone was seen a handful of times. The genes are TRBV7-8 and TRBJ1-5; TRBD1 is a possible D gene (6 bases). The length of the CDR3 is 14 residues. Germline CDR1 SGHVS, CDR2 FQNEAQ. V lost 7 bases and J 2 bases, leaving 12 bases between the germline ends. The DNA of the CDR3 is TGTGCCAGCAACCCAGAGGGGGGCAATCAGCCCCAGCATTTT. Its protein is CASNPEGGNQPQHF.

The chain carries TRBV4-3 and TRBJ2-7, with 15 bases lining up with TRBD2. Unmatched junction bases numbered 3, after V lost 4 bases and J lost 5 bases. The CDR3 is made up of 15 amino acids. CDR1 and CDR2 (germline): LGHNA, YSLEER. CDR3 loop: CASSLGLAGGHEQYF. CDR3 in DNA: TGCGCCAGCAGCCTCGGACTAGCGGGGGGGCACGAGCAGTACTTC.

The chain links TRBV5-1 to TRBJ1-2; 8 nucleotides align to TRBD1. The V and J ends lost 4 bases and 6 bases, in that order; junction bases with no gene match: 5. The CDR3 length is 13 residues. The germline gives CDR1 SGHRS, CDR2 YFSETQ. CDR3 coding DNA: TGCGCCAGCAGCACCCGGACAGGGAATGGCTACACCTTC. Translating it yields CASSTRTGNGYTF.

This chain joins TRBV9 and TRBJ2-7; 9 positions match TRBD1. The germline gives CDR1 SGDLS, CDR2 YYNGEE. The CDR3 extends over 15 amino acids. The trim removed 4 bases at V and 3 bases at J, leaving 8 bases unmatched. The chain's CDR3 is CASSTSGQGGYEQYF. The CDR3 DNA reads TGTGCCAGCAGCACCTCGGGACAGGGCGGCTACGAGCAGTACTTC.

The DNA for the CDR3 is TGTGCCTGGAGTACAGGGCGCTCTGGGGCCAACGTCCTGACTTTC. Translation: CAWSTGRSGANVLTF. The rearrangement links TRBV30 to TRBJ2-6, with TRBD1 as a possible D gene (6 bases). Per germline, CDR1 GTSNPN and CDR2 SVGIG (reference sequence). The V end lost 2 bases, the J end lost 0 bases, and 8 bases lay between the germline ends. CDR3 length: 15 amino acids.

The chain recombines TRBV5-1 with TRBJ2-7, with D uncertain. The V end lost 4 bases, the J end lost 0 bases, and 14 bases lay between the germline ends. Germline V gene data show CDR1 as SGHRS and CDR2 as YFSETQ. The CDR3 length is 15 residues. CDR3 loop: CASSRTSDTSYEQYF. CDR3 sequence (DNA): TGCGCCAGCAGCCGCACCTCTGACACCTCCTACGAGCAGTACTTC. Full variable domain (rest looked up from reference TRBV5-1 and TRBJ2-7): KAGVTQTPRYLIKTRGQQVTLSCSPISGHRSVSWYQQTPGQGLQFLFEYFSETQRNKGNFPGRFSGRQFSNSRSEMNVSTLELGDSALYLCASSRTSDTSYEQYFGPGTRLTVT.

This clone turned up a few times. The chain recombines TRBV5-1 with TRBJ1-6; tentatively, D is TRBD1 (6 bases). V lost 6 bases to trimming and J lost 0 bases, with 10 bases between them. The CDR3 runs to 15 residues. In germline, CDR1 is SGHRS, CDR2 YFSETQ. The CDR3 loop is CASTQGSSYNSPLHF. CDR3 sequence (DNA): TGCGCCAGCACCCAGGGGAGCTCCTATAATTCACCCCTCCACTTT. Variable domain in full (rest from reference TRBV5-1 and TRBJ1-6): KAGVTQTPRYLIKTRGQQVTLSCSPISGHRSVSWYQQTPGQGLQFLFEYFSETQRNKGNFPGRFSGRQFSNSRSEMNVSTLELGDSALYLCASTQGSSYNSPLHFGNGTRLTVT.

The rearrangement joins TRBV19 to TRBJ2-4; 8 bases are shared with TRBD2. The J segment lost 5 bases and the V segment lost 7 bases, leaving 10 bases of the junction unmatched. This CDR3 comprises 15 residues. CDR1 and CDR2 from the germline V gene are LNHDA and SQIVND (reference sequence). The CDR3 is CASTKGGGFENIQYF. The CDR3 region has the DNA TGTGCCAGTACCAAGGGCGGGGGGTTCGAAAACATTCAGTACTTC.

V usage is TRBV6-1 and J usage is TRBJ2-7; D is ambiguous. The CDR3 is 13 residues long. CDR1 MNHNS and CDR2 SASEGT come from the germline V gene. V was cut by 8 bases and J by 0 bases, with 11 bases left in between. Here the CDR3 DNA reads TGTGCCAGCCTAGAGGATACCTCCTACGAGCAGTACTTC. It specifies CASLEDTSYEQYF.

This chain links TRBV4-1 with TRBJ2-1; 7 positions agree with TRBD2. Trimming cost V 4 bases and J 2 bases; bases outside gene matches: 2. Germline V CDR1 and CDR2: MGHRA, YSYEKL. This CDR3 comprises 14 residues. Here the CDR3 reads CASSLGTTYNEQFF. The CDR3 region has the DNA TGCGCCAGCAGCCTTGGGACTACCTACAATGAGCAGTTCTTC.

The CDR3 is CASSLLAGGSYEQYF. The CDR3 DNA reads TGCGCCAGCAGCCTGCTAGCGGGGGGGTCCTACGAGCAGTACTTC. The V call is TRBV5-1, the J call TRBJ2-7, with 12 bases aligning to TRBD2. Germline lookup yields CDR1 SGHRS and CDR2 YFSETQ. The CDR3 consists of 15 residues. V lost 4 bases to trimming and J lost 1 base; unmatched junction nucleotides: 3.

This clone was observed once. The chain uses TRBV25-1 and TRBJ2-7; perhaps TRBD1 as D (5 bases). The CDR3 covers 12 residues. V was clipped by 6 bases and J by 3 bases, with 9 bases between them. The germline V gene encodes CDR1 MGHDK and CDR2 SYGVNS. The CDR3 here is CASRDTFYEQYF. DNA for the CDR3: TGTGCCAGCAGGGACACCTTCTACGAGCAGTACTTC.

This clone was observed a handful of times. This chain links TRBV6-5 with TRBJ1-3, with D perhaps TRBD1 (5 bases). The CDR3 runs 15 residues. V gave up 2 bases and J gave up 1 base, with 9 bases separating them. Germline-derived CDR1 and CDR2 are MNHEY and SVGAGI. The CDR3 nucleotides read TGTGCCAGCAGTTACAAGGCAGGGTCTGGAAACACCATATATTTT. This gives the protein CASSYKAGSGNTIYF.

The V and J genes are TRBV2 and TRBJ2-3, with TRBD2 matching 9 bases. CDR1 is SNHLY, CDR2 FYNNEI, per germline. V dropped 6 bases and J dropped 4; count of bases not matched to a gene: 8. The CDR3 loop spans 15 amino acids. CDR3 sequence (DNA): TGTGCCAGCAGACCGGGACTAGCTAGGGCAGATACGCAGTATTTT. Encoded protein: CASRPGLARADTQYF.

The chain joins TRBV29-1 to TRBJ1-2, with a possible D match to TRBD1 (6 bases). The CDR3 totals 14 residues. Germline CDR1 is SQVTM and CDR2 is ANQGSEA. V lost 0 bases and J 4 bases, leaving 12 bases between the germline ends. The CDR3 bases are TGCAGCGTTGAAGAGGATGAGGGGGTCTATGGCTACACCTTC. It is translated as CSVEEDEGVYGYTF. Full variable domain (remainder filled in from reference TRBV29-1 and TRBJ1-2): SAVISQKPSRDICQRGTSLTIQCQVDSQVTMMFWYRQQPGQSLTLIATANQGSEATYESGFVIDKFPISRPNLTFSTLTVSNMSPEDSSIYLCSVEEDEGVYGYTFGSGTRLTVV.

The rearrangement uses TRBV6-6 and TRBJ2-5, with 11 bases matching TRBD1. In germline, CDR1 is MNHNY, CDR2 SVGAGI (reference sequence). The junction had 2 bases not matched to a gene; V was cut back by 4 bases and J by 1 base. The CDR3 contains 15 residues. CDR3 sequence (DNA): TGTGCCAGCAGTTCGGACAGGGGGCTCCAAGAGACCCAGTACTTC. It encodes CASSSDRGLQETQYF.